Each of the 9 T cell receptor beta chains below was sequenced from the same sample in a study of cytomegalovirus exposure and HLA in healthy donors. Primers included in the PCR were 60 Vbeta and 13 Jbeta primers. The assay was immunoSEQ multiplex PCR, and TCRdb's table has in-frame clones only and misses some. This listing includes 140,000 to 150,000 clones. Sequenced: PBMCs. These TCRs come from a woman aged 45-60 years in good health and CMV-seronegative.

Written as DNA, the CDR3 is TGTGCCAGCAGCCGGGGGTTTGGCGAGCAGTACTTC. Protein: CASSRGFGEQYF. The chain is built from TRBV7-3 and TRBJ2-7; TRBD2 might be the D (6 bases). CDR3 length: 12 residues. V was pared by 5 bases and J by 6 bases, with 11 bases between. Germline CDR1 and CDR2: SGHTA and FQGTGA.

V usage is TRBV19 and J usage is TRBJ1-5; no firm D call. Germline CDR1 reads LNHDA; CDR2 reads SQIVND (reference sequence). The CDR3 is 12 residues long. V was trimmed by 0 bases and J by 8 bases, leaving 5 bases between them. The CDR3 loop reads CASSIDEKPQHF. In DNA form, the CDR3 reads TGTGCCAGTAGTATAGACGAGAAGCCCCAGCATTTT.

The chain has TRBV29-1 and TRBJ2-5, with a possible D match to TRBD1 (6 bases). The length of the CDR3 is 14 residues. Germline values: CDR1 SQVTM, CDR2 ANQGSEA. V lost 5 bases and J lost 1, with 14 bases in between. The CDR3 loop is CSVPTQGSQETQYF. For the CDR3, the DNA is TGCAGCGTTCCCACCCAGGGGAGCCAAGAGACCCAGTACTTC.

The chain combines TRBV5-1 with TRBJ2-7; 13 bases are a match to TRBD2. CDR1 is SGHRS, CDR2 YFSETQ, per germline. After removal of 4 bases from V and 3 bases from J, the junction contained 7 bases not matched to a gene. The CDR3 is 16 residues long. CDR3 bases: TGCGCCAGCAGCAAGGAGACTAGCGGGAGGATCTACGAGCAGTACTTC. Translation: CASSKETSGRIYEQYF.

The chain couples TRBV27 to TRBJ1-4, with D unclear. Germline values: CDR1 MNHEY, CDR2 SMNVEV (reference sequence). The V gene lost 2 bases and the J gene lost 6 bases, with 7 bases spanning the gap. The CDR3 sequence is 13 residues long. As DNA, the CDR3 is TGTGCCAGCAGTTTAAACGGAGATGAAAAACTGTTTTTT. It is translated as CASSLNGDEKLFF.

The rearrangement uses TRBV6-1 and TRBJ1-4; TRBD1 matches at 9 bases. The CDR3 is 15 residues long. Germline V gene data show CDR1 as MNHNS and CDR2 as SASEGT. V lost 3 bases and J lost 7; bases outside the gene matches: 6. Written as DNA, the CDR3 is TGTGCCAGCAGTGACCGGGACAGGGCGGGTGAAAAACTGTTTTTT. Protein product: CASSDRDRAGEKLFF.

J is TRBJ2-7 and V is TRBV28; 7 nucleotides match TRBD2. The ends lost 6 bases at V and 2 bases at J; junction bases unmatched: 10. CDR3 length: 15 residues. The V gene's germline CDR1 is MDHEN and CDR2 SYDVKM. The CDR3 bases are TGTGCCAGCAGAGTTTCGGAGCGGGGACCCTACGAGCAGTACTTC. Its translation is CASRVSERGPYEQYF. The full variable domain, with the rest looked up from reference TRBV28 and TRBJ2-7, is DVKVTQSSRYLVKRTGEKVFLECVQDMDHENMFWYRQDPGLGLRLIYFSYDVKMKEKGDIPEGYSVSREKKERFSLILESASTNQTSMYLCASRVSERGPYEQYFGPGTRLTVT.

The V call is TRBV27, the J call TRBJ2-5; D is possibly TRBD2 (5 bases). V gave up 6 bases and J gave up 0 bases, with 14 bases separating them. This CDR3 is 15 amino acids long. Germline V CDR1 and CDR2: MNHEY, SMNVEV (reference sequence). DNA for the CDR3: TGTGCCAGCAGCAGCGGTTTGTTTAACCAAGAGACCCAGTACTTC. Translated: CASSSGLFNQETQYF.

The V call is TRBV5-1, the J call TRBJ2-6; D may be TRBD2 (6 bases). The CDR3 is 15 residues long. V was trimmed by 6 bases and J by 1 base, leaving 11 bases between them. The V gene's germline CDR1 is SGHRS and CDR2 YFSETQ. CDR3 DNA: TGCGCCAGCAACCGAGGGAGGTCTGGGGCCAACGTCCTGACTTTC. This gives the protein CASNRGRSGANVLTF.